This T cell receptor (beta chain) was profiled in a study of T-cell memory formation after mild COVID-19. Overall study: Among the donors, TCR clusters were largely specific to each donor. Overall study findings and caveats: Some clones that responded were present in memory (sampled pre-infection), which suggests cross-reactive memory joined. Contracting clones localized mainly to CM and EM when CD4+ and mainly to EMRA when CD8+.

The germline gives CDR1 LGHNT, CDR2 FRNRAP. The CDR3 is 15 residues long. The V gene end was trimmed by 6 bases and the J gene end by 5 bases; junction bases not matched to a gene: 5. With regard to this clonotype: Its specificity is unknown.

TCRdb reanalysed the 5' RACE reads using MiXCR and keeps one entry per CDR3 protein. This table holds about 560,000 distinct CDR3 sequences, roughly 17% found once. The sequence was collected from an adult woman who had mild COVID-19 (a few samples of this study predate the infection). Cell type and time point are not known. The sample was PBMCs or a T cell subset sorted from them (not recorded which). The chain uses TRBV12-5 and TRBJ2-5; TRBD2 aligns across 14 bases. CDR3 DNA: TGTGCTAGTGGCCGGACTAGCGGGAGGTTGGAGACCCAGTACTTC. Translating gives CASGRTSGRLETQYF. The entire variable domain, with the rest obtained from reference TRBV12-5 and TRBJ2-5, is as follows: DARVTQTPRHKVTEMGQEVTMRCQPILGHNTVFWYRQTMMQGLELLAYFRNRAPLDDSGMPKDRFSAEMPDATLATLKIQPSEPRDSAVYFCASGRTSGRLETQYFGPGTRLLVL.